A single sample is the source of the 25 T cell receptor beta chains below, sequenced in a study of cytomegalovirus exposure and HLA in healthy donors. 13 Jbeta primers and 60 Vbeta primers were used for the PCR. Data came from immunoSEQ multiplex PCR; TCRdb stores just in-frame clones and leaves some out. The table lists 110,000 to 150,000 clones, about 80% of them singletons. The sequenced sample was PBMCs. The receptors derive from a woman younger than 35 in good health and CMV-seropositive.

The CDR3 coding sequence is TGTGCCAGCAGTGGGCTCTTCTATGGCTACACCTTC. Encoded protein: CASSGLFYGYTF. The gene calls are TRBV6-6 and TRBJ1-2; D gene uncertain. Germline values: CDR1 MNHNY, CDR2 SVGAGI (reference sequence). The V and J ends lost 5 bases and 4 bases respectively, with 8 bases between them. The CDR3 runs to 12 residues.

The rearrangement joins TRBV6-1 to TRBJ1-3; 8 bases are shared with TRBD1. This CDR3 is built from 15 residues. CDR1 is MNHNS and CDR2 is SASEGT in the germline V gene. The V segment lost 3 bases and the J segment 5 bases; nucleotides outside the gene matches: 6. CDR3: CASSDQGARRNTIYF. The CDR3 nucleotides are TGTGCCAGCAGTGACCAGGGGGCGCGAAGAAACACCATATATTTT.

The V call is TRBV28, the J call TRBJ1-1; 7 nucleotides align to TRBD1. In germline, CDR1 is MDHEN, CDR2 SYDVKM. The CDR3 runs to 14 residues. Trimming took 6 bases from V and 10 from J; bases not matched to a gene: 14. CDR3 amino acids: CASSLNPLTGIAFF. CDR3 DNA sequence: TGTGCCAGCAGCCTAAATCCCCTGACAGGGATAGCTTTCTTT.

This chain joins TRBV14 and TRBJ1-1; 7 bases map to TRBD1. The V segment lost 3 bases and the J segment 0 bases; nucleotides outside the gene matches: 1. CDR1 and CDR2 from the germline V gene are SGHDN and FVKESK. The length of the CDR3 is 14 residues. CDR3 residues: CASSHRGMNTEAFF. CDR3 coding DNA: TGTGCCAGCAGCCACAGGGGGATGAACACTGAAGCTTTCTTT. Combining the CDR3 with reference TRBV14 and TRBJ1-1 gives the whole variable domain EAGVTQFPSHSVIEKGQTVTLRCDPISGHDNLYWYRRVMGKEIKFLLHFVKESKQDESGMPNNRFLAERTGGTYSTLKVQPAELEDSGVYFCASSHRGMNTEAFFGQGTRLTVV.

V gene TRBV7-9 combines with J gene TRBJ2-2, with a weak D call TRBD2 (7 bases). The V end was cut by 1 base, the J end by 4 bases, with 10 bases between. CDR3 size: 15 residues. The V gene's germline CDR1 is SEHNR and CDR2 FQNEAQ (reference sequence). DNA for the CDR3: TGTGCCAGCAGCTTAGTGGGGGGGCCCACCGGGGAGCTGTTTTTT. Amino acids: CASSLVGGPTGELFF.

The V gene is TRBV2, the J gene TRBJ2-3; perhaps TRBD1 as D (6 bases). Trimming took off 6 bases at V and 3 bases at J, with 13 bases between the two ends. This CDR3 spans 14 amino acids. CDR1 and CDR2 from the germline V gene are SNHLY and FYNNEI. CDR3 residues: CASRDSPLTDTQYF. The CDR3 nucleotides read TGTGCCAGCAGGGACAGTCCGTTGACAGATACGCAGTATTTT.

The chain carries TRBV28 and TRBJ2-7, with unresolved D. Germline V gene data show CDR1 as MDHEN and CDR2 as SYDVKM. The CDR3 has 13 residues. Between the trimmed V and J ends, which lost 6 bases and 7 bases, there was a span of 16 bases. CDR3: CASRYDTRFEQYF. The CDR3 DNA follows: TGTGCCAGCAGATATGATACACGTTTTGAGCAGTACTTC. The variable domain in full, with the rest retrieved from reference TRBV28 and TRBJ2-7, is DVKVTQSSRYLVKRTGEKVFLECVQDMDHENMFWYRQDPGLGLRLIYFSYDVKMKEKGDIPEGYSVSREKKERFSLILESASTNQTSMYLCASRYDTRFEQYFGPGTRLTVT.

The table lists this clone with a count of one. This rearrangement joins TRBV30 to TRBJ1-2; D not certain. Trimming left V 0 bases short and J 8 bases short, with 13 bases between. Germline V gene lookup returns CDR1 GTSNPN and CDR2 SVGIG (reference sequence). The CDR3 runs 13 residues. This CDR3 is CAWSVLGPGGYTF. CDR3 nucleotide sequence: TGTGCCTGGAGTGTGTTGGGCCCGGGGGGCTACACCTTC.

The chain recombines TRBV6-5 with TRBJ2-7; no firm D call. The CDR3 is 15 residues long. The ends were cut back, 0 bases at V and 3 bases at J, with 12 bases in the middle. The germline V gene has CDR1 MNHEY and CDR2 SVGAGI. The CDR3 sequence is CASSYSPGRNYEQYF. DNA of the CDR3: TGTGCCAGCAGTTACTCCCCAGGTAGGAACTACGAGCAGTACTTC.

This clone was picked up a small number of times. The V call is TRBV6-5, the J call TRBJ2-3; 9 nucleotides line up with TRBD2. The trim removed 4 bases at V and 2 bases at J, leaving 7 bases unmatched. This CDR3 has 16 amino acids. In germline, CDR1 is MNHEY, CDR2 SVGAGI. The CDR3 region is CASSLGLAWATDTQYF. CDR3 DNA sequence: TGTGCCAGCAGTTTAGGACTAGCGTGGGCCACAGATACGCAGTATTTT.

The chain uses TRBV5-1 and TRBJ2-3; 7 bases fit TRBD1. J gave up 5 bases and V 4 bases, and 13 bases lay outside the gene matches. This CDR3 spans 16 amino acids. Germline CDR1 is SGHRS and CDR2 is YFSETQ. The CDR3 protein is CASSPRTGNQGDTQYF. Written as DNA, the CDR3 is TGCGCCAGCAGCCCCCGGACAGGCAATCAGGGAGATACGCAGTATTTT. The full variable domain, its missing parts supplied by reference TRBV5-1 and TRBJ2-3, is KAGVTQTPRYLIKTRGQQVTLSCSPISGHRSVSWYQQTPGQGLQFLFEYFSETQRNKGNFPGRFSGRQFSNSRSEMNVSTLELGDSALYLCASSPRTGNQGDTQYFGPGTRLTVL.

The chain recombines TRBV7-9 with TRBJ2-3, with D perhaps matching TRBD2 (5 bases). Looked up from germline, CDR1 is SEHNR and CDR2 is FQNEAQ (reference sequence). V dropped 5 bases and J dropped 4 bases, with 25 bases sitting between them. The CDR3 totals 18 residues. The CDR3 here is CASSPAGPRTEVPDTQYF. CDR3 bases: TGTGCCAGCAGCCCGGCCGGCCCCAGGACTGAAGTCCCAGATACGCAGTATTTT.

This rearrangement joins TRBV6-1 to TRBJ1-5; possibly TRBD1 for D (6 bases). V lost 1 base and J 6 bases, leaving 13 bases between the germline ends. CDR1 is MNHNS, CDR2 SASEGT, per germline. This CDR3 is 15 amino acids long. CDR3 in DNA: TGTGCCAGCAGTGAAGGTGGACAGCCAATTCAGCCCCAGCATTTT. Amino acids: CASSEGGQPIQPQHF.

The CDR3 DNA is TGTGCCAGCAGGCCGACAGGGACCTACGAGCAGTACTTC. It codes for CASRPTGTYEQYF. This rearrangement joins TRBV27 to TRBJ2-7; 7 bases are a match to TRBD1. There are 13 residues in the CDR3. J was trimmed by 2 bases and V by 6 bases; bases with no gene match: 4. Germline lookup yields CDR1 MNHEY and CDR2 SMNVEV (reference sequence).

The J gene is TRBJ1-2, the V gene TRBV14; the D is unclear. The CDR3 sequence is 15 residues long. V was cut by 0 bases and J by 8 bases, with 16 bases left in between. The V gene's germline CDR1 is SGHDN and CDR2 FVKESK. CDR3 in amino acids: CASSQDRPPRGGYTF. Written as DNA, the CDR3 is TGTGCCAGCAGCCAAGACCGCCCTCCCCGTGGCGGCTACACCTTC. The whole variable domain, remainder taken from reference TRBV14 and TRBJ1-2, is EAGVTQFPSHSVIEKGQTVTLRCDPISGHDNLYWYRRVMGKEIKFLLHFVKESKQDESGMPNNRFLAERTGGTYSTLKVQPAELEDSGVYFCASSQDRPPRGGYTFGSGTRLTVV.

This chain uses TRBV14 with TRBJ1-2; TRBD1 matches 8 bases. CDR3 length: 17 amino acids. CDR1 and CDR2 from the germline V gene are SGHDN and FVKESK. The V segment lost 6 bases and the J segment 4 bases; nucleotides outside the gene matches: 16. Written as DNA, the CDR3 is TGTGCCAGCAGTCGTGGCGGGGCAGGGGGCGGCGGCTATGGCTACACCTTC. Translated, it gives CASSRGGAGGGGYGYTF.

The chain recombines TRBV4-1 with TRBJ2-3; D not certain. The CDR3 is 15 residues long. Per the germline V gene, CDR1 is MGHRA and CDR2 is YSYEKL. V shed 0 bases and J shed 6 bases, with 13 bases lying between them. The CDR3, as DNA: TGCGCCAGCAGCCAAGATCGGCTAGAGATTGATACGCAGTATTTT. It translates to CASSQDRLEIDTQYF.

This clone was counted only a few times. The J gene is TRBJ1-2, the V gene TRBV5-1; weak D call: TRBD1 (6 bases). This CDR3 has 13 residues. Trimming shortened V by 0 bases and J by 8 bases, and 11 bases separated the two germline ends. CDR1 is SGHRS, CDR2 YFSETQ, per germline. The DNA for the CDR3 is TGCGCCAGCAGCTTGGTTGGGGGCGGAGGCTACACCTTC. Translation: CASSLVGGGGYTF.

This clone was picked up a small number of times. The rearrangement links TRBV7-8 to TRBJ1-1, with 7 bases lining up with TRBD1. The CDR3 spans 13 residues. Germline CDR1 and CDR2: SGHVS and FQNEAQ. Trimming at V came to 5 bases and at J to 4 bases, leaving 4 bases not matched to a gene. The CDR3 DNA reads TGTGCCAGCAGCAACAGGGGAGGCACTGAAGCTTTCTTT. Amino acid sequence: CASSNRGGTEAFF.

The chain couples TRBV5-6 to TRBJ1-4; TRBD1 is a possible D gene (6 bases). CDR1 and CDR2 from the germline V gene are SGHDT and YYEEEE. The V and J ends lost 2 bases and 7 bases respectively, with 15 bases between them. CDR3 length equals 15 residues. CDR3 DNA sequence: TGTGCCAGCAGCTTCGGATCAGGGGCGGGTGAAAAACTGTTTTTT. Its translation: CASSFGSGAGEKLFF.

The chain joins TRBV6-4 to TRBJ2-1, with D possibly being TRBD1 (5 bases). CDR1 is MRHNA, CDR2 SNTAGT, per germline. Trimming took 5 bases from V and 5 from J, leaving 10 bases between them. The CDR3 totals 13 residues. CDR3 sequence: CASSTTGDNEQFF. The CDR3 DNA reads as TGTGCCAGCAGTACCACAGGAGACAATGAGCAGTTCTTC.

In its sample, this clone was seen a few times. The CDR3 region is CASSQDRTGGADTQYF. The CDR3 DNA reads as TGTGCCAGCAGCCAAGATCGGACAGGGGGGGCAGATACGCAGTATTTT. The chain couples TRBV4-2 to TRBJ2-3; 10 bases match TRBD1. CDR1 LGHNA and CDR2 YNFKEQ come from the germline V gene. This CDR3 has 16 amino acids. The ends lost 0 bases at V and 4 bases at J; junction bases unmatched: 4.

The CDR3 DNA sequence: TGTGCCAGCAGCACAGGGGGCGGCAATCAGCCCCAGCATTTT. Translated, it gives CASSTGGGNQPQHF. This chain uses TRBV2 with TRBJ1-5, with TRBD1 matching 9 bases. Germline V gene data show CDR1 as SNHLY and CDR2 as FYNNEI. CDR3 length equals 14 residues. With V trimmed by 6 bases and J by 2 bases, 2 bases remained unmatched.

This chain links TRBV27 with TRBJ2-5; D gene unclear. CDR1 and CDR2 (germline): MNHEY, SMNVEV (reference sequence). The V and J ends lost 6 bases and 0 bases respectively, with 5 bases between them. The CDR3 is 12 residues long. CDR3 DNA: TGTGCCAGCAGCCCAAACCAAGAGACCCAGTACTTC. The encoded protein is CASSPNQETQYF.

This clone was seen only a few times. Relative to the germline gene, one junction end is altered; a read error may explain this. In nucleotides, the CDR3 is TGTTCCAGCAGCACCCGGCGAGGACTAGCGGGTGAGCAAGAGACCCAGTACTTC. It encodes CSSSTRRGLAGEQETQYF. The chain couples TRBV7-9 to TRBJ2-5; TRBD2 matches at 11 bases. Germline CDR1 SEHNR, CDR2 FQNEAQ (reference sequence). The CDR3 has 18 residues.